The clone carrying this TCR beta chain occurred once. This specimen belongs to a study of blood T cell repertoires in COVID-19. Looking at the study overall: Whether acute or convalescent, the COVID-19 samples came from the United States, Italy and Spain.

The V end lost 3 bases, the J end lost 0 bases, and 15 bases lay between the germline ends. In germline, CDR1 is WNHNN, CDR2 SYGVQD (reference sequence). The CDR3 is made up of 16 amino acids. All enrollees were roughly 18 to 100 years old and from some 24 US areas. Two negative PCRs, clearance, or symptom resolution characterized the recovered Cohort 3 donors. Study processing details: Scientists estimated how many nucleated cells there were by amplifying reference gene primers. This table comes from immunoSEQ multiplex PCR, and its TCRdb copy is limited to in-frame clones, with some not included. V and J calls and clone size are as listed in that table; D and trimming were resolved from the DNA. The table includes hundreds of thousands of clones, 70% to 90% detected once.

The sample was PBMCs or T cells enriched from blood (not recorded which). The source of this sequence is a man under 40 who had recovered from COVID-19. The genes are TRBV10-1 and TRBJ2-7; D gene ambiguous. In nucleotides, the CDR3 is TGCGCCAGCAGTGATTTCTCGGCGGAGAGCTCCTACGAGCAGTACTTC. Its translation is CASSDFSAESSYEQYF.